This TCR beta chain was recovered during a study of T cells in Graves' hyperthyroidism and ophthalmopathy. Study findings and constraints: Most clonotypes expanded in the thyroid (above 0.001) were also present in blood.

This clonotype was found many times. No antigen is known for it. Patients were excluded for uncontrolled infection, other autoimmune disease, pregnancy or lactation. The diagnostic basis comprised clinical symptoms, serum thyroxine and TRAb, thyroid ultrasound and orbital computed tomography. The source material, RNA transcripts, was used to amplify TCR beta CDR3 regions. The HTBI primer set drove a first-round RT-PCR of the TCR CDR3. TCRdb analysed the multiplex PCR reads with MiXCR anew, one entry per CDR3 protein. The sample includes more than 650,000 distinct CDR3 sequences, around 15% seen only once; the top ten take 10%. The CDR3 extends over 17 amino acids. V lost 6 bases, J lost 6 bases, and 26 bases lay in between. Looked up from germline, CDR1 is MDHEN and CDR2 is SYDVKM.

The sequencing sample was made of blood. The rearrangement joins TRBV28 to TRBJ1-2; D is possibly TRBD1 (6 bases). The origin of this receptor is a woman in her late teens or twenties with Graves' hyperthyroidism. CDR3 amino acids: CASSVEVSGTSGNGYTF. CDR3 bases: TGTGCCAGCAGCGTAGAGGTTTCCGGGACATCCGGAAATGGCTACACCTTC.